Below, 28 T cell receptor beta chains from the same sample are listed, as sequenced in a study of identifying expanded T cells in peripheral blood (dated by TCRdb to between 2017 and 2020). Libraries were built with the immunoSEQ multiplex PCR assay. Entries here come from immuneACCESS through TCRdb and include only in-frame sequences with V and J called. Some clones fail to appear in such tables; in the studies checked, an unresolved V gene covers under half of the shortfall, and the cause of the remainder is unknown. In all, the sample holds roughly 100,000 clones, and 87% of those were seen once. The ten largest account for approximately 18% of the sample. The specimen was blood. Receptor source: a person aged 18 to 69 in good health.

The chain uses TRBV19 and TRBJ2-7; tentatively, D is TRBD1 (6 bases). Germline V lookup: CDR1 LNHDA, CDR2 SQIVND (reference sequence). The V end was cut by 1 base, the J end by 3 bases, with 16 bases between. The CDR3 runs 16 residues. For the CDR3, the DNA is TGTGCCAGTAGTATAGGTATAAGACAGGAATACTACGAGCAGTACTTC. It yields the protein CASSIGIRQEYYEQYF. Based on the CDR3 plus reference TRBV19 and TRBJ2-7, the full variable domain is DGGITQSPKYLFRKEGQNVTLSCEQNLNHDAMYWYRQDPGQGLRLIYYSQIVNDFQKGDIAEGYSVSREKKESFPLTVTSAQKNPTAFYLCASSIGIRQEYYEQYFGPGTRLTVT.

The chain couples TRBV27 to TRBJ2-7; D is ambiguous. V lost 3 bases to trimming and J lost 2 bases, with 14 bases between them. CDR3 length equals 15 residues. Germline V CDR1 and CDR2: MNHEY, SMNVEV (reference sequence). The chain's CDR3 is CASSLALGNTYEQYF. The DNA of the CDR3 is TGTGCCAGCAGTTTGGCCTTAGGCAACACCTACGAGCAGTACTTC.

The chain recombines TRBV9 with TRBJ2-6; D gene uncertain. The CDR3 is made up of 15 amino acids. The V gene's germline CDR1 is SGDLS and CDR2 YYNGEE. V was shortened by 1 base and J by 0 bases, with 5 bases between the two germline ends. CDR3 protein: CASSVMFSGANVLTF. The DNA of the CDR3 is TGTGCCAGCAGCGTAATGTTCTCTGGGGCCAACGTCCTGACTTTC.

The chain has TRBV7-8 and TRBJ2-3; 10 positions agree with TRBD2. The germline gives CDR1 SGHVS, CDR2 FQNEAQ. The CDR3 extends over 16 amino acids. The V gene end was trimmed by 5 bases and the J gene end by 3 bases; junction bases not matched to a gene: 8. The CDR3 reads CASSAHSGGTTDTQYF. The DNA for the CDR3 is TGTGCCAGCAGCGCACATAGCGGGGGGACGACAGATACGCAGTATTTT.

This chain uses TRBV7-9 with TRBJ2-2, with D maybe TRBD1 (5 bases). The V gene's germline CDR1 is SEHNR and CDR2 FQNEAQ (reference sequence). The CDR3 consists of 15 residues. Trimming shortened V by 11 bases and J by 3 bases, and 19 bases separated the two germline ends. The CDR3 DNA follows: TGTGCCCCAGGCCAGGAAGGGGTCGACACCGGGGAGCTGTTTTTT. This sequence encodes CAPGQEGVDTGELFF.

As concerns this clone: Distinct nucleotide sequences in the sample also encode this CDR3. The V gene is TRBV6-5, the J gene TRBJ2-7; D might be TRBD2 (5 bases). V was pared by 0 bases and J by 3 bases, with 6 bases between. CDR3 length: 13 residues. Germline V gene lookup returns CDR1 MNHEY and CDR2 SVGAGI. CDR3 nucleotide sequence: TGTGCCAGCAGTTACTCTCGGGGCTACGAGCAGTACTTC. It yields the protein CASSYSRGYEQYF.

This clone was detected only once. This sequence joins TRBV4-3 and TRBJ2-7, with D unclear. Trimming pared 0 bases from V and 0 bases from J, leaving 9 bases between. Per germline, CDR1 LGHNA and CDR2 YSLEER. The CDR3 is made up of 15 amino acids. The CDR3 spells CASSQDMRPSYEQYF. CDR3 coding DNA: TGCGCCAGCAGCCAAGATATGCGCCCCTCCTACGAGCAGTACTTC.

This rearrangement joins TRBV30 to TRBJ1-1; D is undetermined. Trimming pared 2 bases from V and 1 base from J, leaving 8 bases between. The CDR3 extends over 13 amino acids. Germline CDR1 is GTSNPN and CDR2 is SVGIG (reference sequence). The CDR3 DNA is TGTGCCTGGAGTCTCGTGGGGAACACTGAAGCTTTCTTT. The encoded protein is CAWSLVGNTEAFF.

The chain uses TRBV7-2 and TRBJ2-7; D ambiguous. Trimming removed 2 bases at V and 2 bases at J, with 10 bases between. There are 14 residues in the CDR3. In germline, CDR1 is SGHTA, CDR2 FQGNSA. Here the CDR3 DNA reads TGTGCCAGCAGCTTAAAGGGCCAGGCCTACGAGCAGTACTTC. Residues: CASSLKGQAYEQYF.

The chain is built from TRBV5-4 and TRBJ2-3, with TRBD2 matching 9 bases. This CDR3 has 17 residues. Trimming took 4 bases from V and 9 from J; bases not matched to a gene: 18. Germline V gives CDR1 SGHNT, CDR2 YYREEE (reference sequence). This CDR3 is CASSPRGNSGGMGTQYF. As DNA, the CDR3 is TGTGCCAGCAGCCCGCGCGGCAATAGCGGGGGAATGGGCACGCAGTATTTT. Using reference TRBV5-4 and TRBJ2-3 for the parts outside the CDR3, the full variable domain is ETGVTQSPTHLIKTRGQQVTLRCSSQSGHNTVSWYQQALGQGPQFIFQYYREEENGRGNFPPRFSGLQFPNYSSELNVNALELDDSALYLCASSPRGNSGGMGTQYFGPGTRLTVL.

This clone was detected only a few times. V gene TRBV4-3 combines with J gene TRBJ1-1, with 8 nucleotides matching TRBD1. J lost 3 bases, V lost 0 bases, and 6 bases had no gene match. The CDR3 runs to 16 residues. Per germline, CDR1 LGHNA and CDR2 YSLEER. The CDR3 region has the DNA TGCGCCAGCAGCCAAGATGTGGGACAGGCGGACACTGAAGCTTTCTTT. It is translated as CASSQDVGQADTEAFF.

This chain links TRBV4-2 with TRBJ2-7; 10 positions agree with TRBD2. Germline trimming cut 1 base from V and 6 bases from J; bases unmatched to any gene: 6. This CDR3 contains 15 residues. Per the germline V gene, CDR1 is LGHNA and CDR2 is YNFKEQ. This CDR3 reads CASSQVSGGVSEQYF. In DNA form, the CDR3 reads TGTGCCAGCAGCCAAGTAAGCGGGGGGGTCTCCGAGCAGTACTTC.

The chain links TRBV29-1 to TRBJ1-2, with 7 bases aligning to TRBD1. The CDR3 is 13 amino acids. J gave up 7 bases and V 7 bases, and 12 bases lay outside the gene matches. The germline V gene encodes CDR1 SQVTM and CDR2 ANQGSEA. CDR3 region: CSGKGAGIGGYTF. In DNA, the CDR3 is TGCAGCGGCAAGGGGGCGGGCATTGGTGGCTACACCTTC.

The V gene is TRBV30, the J gene TRBJ2-2; D is ambiguous. The CDR3 has 15 amino acids. The germline gives CDR1 GTSNPN, CDR2 SVGIG (reference sequence). Trimming took off 0 bases at V and 3 bases at J, with 11 bases between the two ends. The CDR3 protein is CAWSVQGPDTGELFF. The CDR3 DNA reads TGTGCCTGGAGTGTACAAGGCCCGGACACCGGGGAGCTGTTTTTT.

The V and J genes are TRBV2 and TRBJ2-2; the D is unclear. CDR3 length: 13 residues. Per the germline V gene, CDR1 is SNHLY and CDR2 is FYNNEI. The V end lost 6 bases, the J end lost 8 bases, and 13 bases lay between the germline ends. CDR3 sequence: CASSERLEGELFF. As DNA, the CDR3 is TGTGCCAGCAGCGAAAGGCTGGAAGGGGAGCTGTTTTTT.

V usage is TRBV27 and J usage is TRBJ1-5; no clear D. Trimming stripped 6 bases from V and 7 bases from J, with 13 bases between. Per the germline V gene, CDR1 is MNHEY and CDR2 is SMNVEV (reference sequence). The CDR3 is made up of 13 amino acids. CDR3 sequence reads: CASSPRLWQPQHF. DNA for the CDR3: TGTGCCAGCAGCCCGAGGTTATGGCAGCCCCAGCATTTT.

The chain has TRBV28 and TRBJ2-1; 13 nucleotides align to TRBD2. V was clipped by 6 bases and J by 9 bases; unmatched bases: 5. This CDR3 is 14 amino acids long. Germline loops: CDR1 MDHEN, CDR2 SYDVKM. The CDR3 DNA is TGTGCCAGCAGCCCGGGACTAGCGGGGTCTGAGCAGTTCTTC. Its protein is CASSPGLAGSEQFF. Filled out from reference TRBV28 and TRBJ2-1, the complete variable domain reads DVKVTQSSRYLVKRTGEKVFLECVQDMDHENMFWYRQDPGLGLRLIYFSYDVKMKEKGDIPEGYSVSREKKERFSLILESASTNQTSMYLCASSPGLAGSEQFFGPGTRLTVL.

The J gene is TRBJ2-3, the V gene TRBV6-5; D gene unclear. The CDR3 runs to 12 residues. The germline V gene encodes CDR1 MNHEY and CDR2 SVGAGI. The V gene lost 5 bases and the J gene lost 2 bases, with 5 bases spanning the gap. The CDR3 spells CASSATTDTQYF. DNA for the CDR3: TGTGCCAGCAGTGCCACCACAGATACGCAGTATTTT.

The chain has TRBV25-1 and TRBJ1-5; no clear D. Germline CDR1 is MGHDK and CDR2 is SYGVNS. The V end lost 3 bases, the J end lost 3 bases, and 15 bases lay between the germline ends. This CDR3 spans 16 amino acids. CDR3 region: CASSDPSVQNNQPQHF. In DNA form, the CDR3 reads TGTGCCAGCAGTGACCCCTCTGTGCAGAACAATCAGCCCCAGCATTTT.

The V call is TRBV30, the J call TRBJ1-2; unclear D gene. Trimming shortened V by 2 bases and J by 6 bases, and 10 bases separated the two germline ends. In germline, CDR1 is GTSNPN, CDR2 SVGIG (reference sequence). The CDR3 is 12 residues long. Written as DNA, the CDR3 is TGTGCCTGGAGTTTAGGAGGCGATGGCTACACCTTC. Its translation is CAWSLGGDGYTF. The full variable domain, in which reference TRBV30 and TRBJ1-2 provide the parts outside the CDR3, is SQTIHQWPATLVQPVGSPLSLECTVEGTSNPNLYWYRQAAGRGLQLLFYSVGIGQISSEVPQNLSASRPQDRQFILSSKKLLLSDSGFYLCAWSLGGDGYTFGSGTRLTVV.

The J gene is TRBJ2-5, the V gene TRBV7-8; D remains ambiguous. This CDR3 spans 15 amino acids. V was cut by 1 base and J by 1 base, with 10 bases left in between. Germline loops: CDR1 SGHVS, CDR2 FQNEAQ. The CDR3 sequence: CASSLGRGIQETQYF. CDR3 nucleotides: TGTGCCAGCAGCTTAGGGCGTGGGATCCAAGAGACCCAGTACTTC.

This rearrangement joins TRBV15 to TRBJ2-3; possible D gene TRBD1, 6 bases. CDR1 and CDR2 (germline): LNHNV, YYDKDF (reference sequence). V lost 5 bases to trimming and J lost 0 bases, with 12 bases between them. There are 15 residues in the CDR3. Here the CDR3 reads CATSQDRLSTDTQYF. The DNA for the CDR3 is TGTGCCACCAGCCAGGACAGACTAAGCACAGATACGCAGTATTTT.

This clone was picked up one time. V and J are TRBV28 and TRBJ2-3; D uncertain. The CDR3 has 16 residues. Trimming removed 1 base from V and 6 bases from J, with 17 bases in between. The germline gives CDR1 MDHEN, CDR2 SYDVKM. CDR3 in amino acids: CASSLLKTPLWDTQYF. The CDR3 coding sequence is TGTGCCAGCAGTTTATTAAAGACCCCCCTTTGGGATACGCAGTATTTT.

The CDR3 DNA reads as TGTGCCAGCAGCCCTTTCGGGACAGGCGCGGAAGGCTACACCTTC. Encoded protein: CASSPFGTGAEGYTF. The chain combines TRBV7-2 with TRBJ1-2; 8 bases fit TRBD1. V dropped 5 bases and J dropped 8; count of bases not matched to a gene: 13. Germline CDR1 SGHTA, CDR2 FQGNSA. The CDR3 covers 15 residues.

The chain employs TRBV6-5 and TRBJ2-7; TRBD1 is a possible D gene (5 bases). Trimming removed 0 bases from V and 0 bases from J, with 12 bases in between. The V gene's germline CDR1 is MNHEY and CDR2 SVGAGI. The CDR3 is 16 residues long. For the CDR3, the DNA is TGTGCCAGCAGTTACTCTGGACAAGCCTACTCCTACGAGCAGTACTTC. Its protein is CASSYSGQAYSYEQYF.

This rearrangement joins TRBV30 to TRBJ1-1; no definite D call. Germline assignment: CDR1 GTSNPN and CDR2 SVGIG (reference sequence). This CDR3 comprises 13 residues. V shed 3 bases and J shed 2 bases, with 10 bases lying between them. Here the CDR3 DNA reads TGTGCCTGGAGGGTCGCAGCCAACACTGAAGCTTTCTTT. Protein sequence: CAWRVAANTEAFF. The entire variable domain, with the rest obtained from reference TRBV30 and TRBJ1-1, is as follows: SQTIHQWPATLVQPVGSPLSLECTVEGTSNPNLYWYRQAAGRGLQLLFYSVGIGQISSEVPQNLSASRPQDRQFILSSKKLLLSDSGFYLCAWRVAANTEAFFGQGTRLTVV.

The CDR3 sequence: CASSFVRELRREQYF. CDR3 bases: TGTGCCAGCAGTTTTGTCCGGGAGTTGAGGCGCGAGCAGTACTTC. This sequence joins TRBV28 and TRBJ2-7, with a weak D call TRBD2 (6 bases). The CDR3 is 15 residues long. The V end lost 3 bases, the J end lost 6 bases, and 18 bases lay between the germline ends. The germline gives CDR1 MDHEN, CDR2 SYDVKM.

The rearrangement uses TRBV7-9 and TRBJ1-2, with D possibly TRBD1 on 5 matching bases. This CDR3 is built from 15 residues. With 5 bases removed from V and 5 bases from J, the gap between germline ends came to 18 bases. Germline loops: CDR1 SEHNR, CDR2 FQNEAQ (reference sequence). This chain's CDR3 is CASSDRDGLPYGYTF. In DNA, the CDR3 is TGTGCCAGCAGCGACCGGGACGGGCTCCCTTATGGCTACACCTTC.